Below, 29 T cell receptor beta chains from the same sample are listed, as sequenced in a study of T cell repertoires in cytomegalovirus infection. MiXCR was run by TCRdb on the reads, yielding one entry per CDR3 protein. Of under 350,000 distinct CDR3 sequences listed, 8% to 10% are singletons. Sequenced: PBMCs. These TCRs come from a human donor in good health (CMV status not recorded). Some clones in this sample may be carry-over from other donors' samples.

This clonotype has a count of ten or more. The CDR3 region is CASSLFDHSNQPQHF. The CDR3 DNA reads TGTGCCAGCAGTTTATTCGACCATAGCAATCAGCCCCAGCATTTT. The chain carries TRBV28 and TRBJ1-5; D remains ambiguous. With 1 base removed from V and 0 bases from J, the gap between germline ends came to 7 bases. CDR1 MDHEN and CDR2 SYDVKM come from the germline V gene. The CDR3 is made up of 15 amino acids.

Judged by abundance, this clonotype is medium-sized (0.01 to 0.1%). The chain joins TRBV7-2 to TRBJ2-3; the D gene is possibly TRBD1 (5 bases). Germline V CDR1 and CDR2: SGHTA, FQGNSA. Trimming removed 2 bases from V and 2 bases from J, with 11 bases in between. There are 15 residues in the CDR3. CDR3 in amino acids: CASSLRRGATDTQYF. CDR3 sequence (DNA): TGTGCCAGCAGCTTACGTAGGGGTGCCACAGATACGCAGTATTTT.

This clonotype was observed a few times. The rearrangement uses TRBV6-5 and TRBJ1-2; TRBD1 is a possible D gene (6 bases). The germline gives CDR1 MNHEY, CDR2 SVGAGI. The CDR3 runs to 12 residues. Trimming shortened V by 8 bases and J by 8 bases, and 15 bases separated the two germline ends. CDR3 sequence: CASGPGGLGYTF. DNA of the CDR3: TGTGCCAGCGGTCCTGGGGGCCTCGGCTACACCTTC.

This clonotype was recorded many times. The chain is built from TRBV20-1 and TRBJ1-2; D may be TRBD1 (5 bases). V was pared by 5 bases and J by 2 bases, with 12 bases between. Germline lookup yields CDR1 DFQATT and CDR2 SNEGSKA (reference sequence). The length of the CDR3 is 13 residues. This CDR3 reads CSAESRENYGYTF. DNA for the CDR3: TGCAGTGCTGAGAGCAGGGAGAACTATGGCTACACCTTC.

This clonotype was recorded at least ten times. The V and J genes are TRBV25-1 and TRBJ1-2; D gene unclear. CDR1 MGHDK and CDR2 SYGVNS come from the germline V gene. The CDR3 sequence is 10 residues long. Trimming left V 6 bases short and J 5 bases short, with 4 bases between. The CDR3 DNA follows: TGTGCCAGCAGAGGTTATGGCTACACCTTC. This sequence encodes CASRGYGYTF.

This clonotype was counted many times. CDR3 loop: CASSTDNYGYTF. The CDR3 DNA reads as TGCGCCAGCTCTACAGACAACTATGGCTACACCTTC. This chain joins TRBV10-2 and TRBJ1-2, with no clear D. The CDR3 runs to 12 residues. Trimming removed 8 bases from V and 2 bases from J, with 9 bases in between. Germline CDR1 and CDR2: WSHSY and SAAADI.

The CDR3 sequence: CASSLAMFQETQYF. Written as DNA, the CDR3 is TGTGCCAGCAGCCTCGCCATGTTCCAAGAGACCCAGTACTTC. The chain is built from TRBV5-5 and TRBJ2-5; D ambiguous. Germline CDR1 is SGHKS and CDR2 is YYEKEE (reference sequence). The length of the CDR3 is 14 residues. V shed 4 bases and J shed 1 base, with 11 bases lying between them.

The DNA for the CDR3 is TGTGCCAGCAGCTATGGGACAGCAATCTACAATGAGCAGTTCTTC. Amino acid sequence: CASSYGTAIYNEQFF. The rearrangement links TRBV5-6 to TRBJ2-1, with 7 bases identical to TRBD1. Trimming cost V 3 bases and J 3 bases; bases outside gene matches: 6. This CDR3 region has 15 residues. Germline values: CDR1 SGHDT, CDR2 YYEEEE.

The chain combines TRBV28 with TRBJ2-7; the match to TRBD2 covers 7 bases. The CDR3 extends over 15 amino acids. The J segment lost 1 base and the V segment lost 3 bases, leaving 6 bases of the junction unmatched. Germline CDR1 and CDR2: MDHEN and SYDVKM. This chain's CDR3 is CASSFIGGGSYEQYV. CDR3 sequence (DNA): TGTGCCAGCAGTTTTATTGGCGGGGGTTCCTACGAGCAGTACGTC.

The chain links TRBV14 to TRBJ2-7; D is perhaps TRBD1 or TRBD2 (5 bases each). The V end was cut by 0 bases, the J end by 7 bases, with 19 bases between. CDR1 is SGHDN, CDR2 FVKESK, per germline. The CDR3 is 16 residues long. Written as DNA, the CDR3 is TGTGCCAGCAGCCAAGATCATGGGACGGTGTTCAGTGAGCAGTACTTC. Its protein is CASSQDHGTVFSEQYF. The entire variable domain, with the rest obtained from reference TRBV14 and TRBJ2-7, is as follows: EAGVTQFPSHSVIEKGQTVTLRCDPISGHDNLYWYRRVMGKEIKFLLHFVKESKQDESGMPNNRFLAERTGGTYSTLKVQPAELEDSGVYFCASSQDHGTVFSEQYFGPGTRLTVT.

This clonotype was picked up a small number of times. V is TRBV14 and J is TRBJ1-2; 9 nucleotides agree with TRBD1. CDR3 length: 15 amino acids. The J segment lost 3 bases and the V segment lost 4 bases, leaving 6 bases of the junction unmatched. Germline CDR1 SGHDN, CDR2 FVKESK. CDR3 sequence (DNA): TGTGCCAGCAGCCCGTGGACAGGGGTCGACTATGGCTACACCTTC. Encoded protein: CASSPWTGVDYGYTF.

Many counts were recorded for this clonotype. This chain connects TRBV7-2 to TRBJ2-5; perhaps D is TRBD1 or TRBD2 (5 bases each). V dropped 1 base and J dropped 4 bases, with 16 bases sitting between them. The CDR3 has 16 residues. Germline V gives CDR1 SGHTA, CDR2 FQGNSA. The CDR3 reads CASSLGRGPLRETQYF. DNA of the CDR3: TGTGCCAGCAGCTTAGGACGGGGACCCTTGAGAGAGACCCAGTACTTC.

Many counts were recorded for this clonotype. The chain employs TRBV6-2 or TRBV6-3 and TRBJ1-5, with a weak D call TRBD1 (6 bases). The germline gives CDR1 MNHEY, CDR2 SVGEGT. V was trimmed by 0 bases and J by 2 bases, leaving 8 bases between them. The CDR3 is 15 residues long. DNA of the CDR3: TGTGCCAGCAGTTACTCCGGGGGCGGCAATCAGCCCCAGCATTTT. Encoded protein: CASSYSGGGNQPQHF.

There are many counts of this clonotype. The chain couples TRBV6-2 or TRBV6-3 to TRBJ1-6; D unclear. The CDR3 is 12 residues long. Between the trimmed V and J ends, which lost 5 bases and 9 bases, there was a span of 8 bases. Per the germline V gene, CDR1 is MNHEY and CDR2 is SVGEGT. The CDR3, as DNA: TGTGCCAGCAGTCTGCCATTTTCACCCCTCCACTTT. It encodes CASSLPFSPLHF.

In its sample, this clonotype was seen many times. This sequence joins TRBV3-1 and TRBJ1-2, with D maybe TRBD1 (6 bases). Trimming shortened V by 2 bases and J by 4 bases, and 11 bases separated the two germline ends. Looked up from germline, CDR1 is LGHDT and CDR2 is YNNKEL (reference sequence). The CDR3 length is 14 residues. In nucleotides, the CDR3 is TGTGCCAGCAGCCAAACGACAGGCACCTATGGCTACACCTTC. This gives the protein CASSQTTGTYGYTF.

This clonotype was found many times. This chain links TRBV6-1 with TRBJ2-1, with 10 bases lining up with TRBD2. V was clipped by 7 bases and J by 7 bases; unmatched bases: 10. Germline CDR1 is MNHNS and CDR2 is SASEGT. This CDR3 is 15 amino acids long. CDR3 sequence: CASTSGTSAGNEQFF. Written as DNA, the CDR3 is TGTGCCAGCACCTCCGGGACTAGCGCTGGAAATGAGCAGTTCTTC.

V and J are TRBV12-5 and TRBJ2-7; 10 bases are a match to TRBD1. V gave up 5 bases and J gave up 6 bases; unmatched junction bases: 7. Germline-derived CDR1 and CDR2 are LGHNT and FRNRAP. CDR3 length: 14 amino acids. CDR3 region: CASGPGTGAIEQYF. The CDR3, as DNA: TGTGCTAGTGGTCCCGGGACAGGGGCTATCGAGCAGTACTTC.

This clonotype was counted many times. CDR3 in amino acids: CSAGLAVSDTQYF. CDR3 in DNA: TGCAGTGCTGGGCTAGCGGTATCAGATACGCAGTATTTT. This chain uses TRBV20-1 with TRBJ2-3; 7 bases are a match to TRBD2. CDR3 length: 13 amino acids. Germline V CDR1 and CDR2: DFQATT, SNEGSKA (reference sequence). The V and J ends lost 5 bases and 4 bases, in that order; junction bases with no gene match: 6.

This clonotype was detected many times. The rearrangement uses TRBV6-1 and TRBJ2-7, with D uncertain. CDR1 and CDR2 (germline): MNHNS, SASEGT. The CDR3 spans 14 residues. V shed 6 bases and J shed 3 bases, with 15 bases lying between them. The CDR3 coding sequence is TGTGCCAGCAGCGAAAAAAACTCGGGCTACGAGCAGTACGTC. It codes for CASSEKNSGYEQYV.

As regards this clonotype: A far larger clone differs by one base, so this is likely a read error. For the CDR3, the DNA is TGTGCCAGCAATCCAGGGACAGACTATGGCTACACCTTC. Its translation: CASNPGTDYGYTF. This chain joins TRBV12-3 or TRBV12-4 and TRBJ1-2; 7 nucleotides match TRBD1. CDR3 length equals 13 residues. Losses at the gene ends were 7 bases for V and 3 bases for J; bases not matched to a gene: 5.

This clonotype was seen only a few times. This chain links TRBV28 with TRBJ1-4; D may be TRBD1 (6 bases). Per the germline V gene, CDR1 is MDHEN and CDR2 is SYDVKM. V was trimmed by 6 bases and J by 16 bases, leaving 18 bases between them. The CDR3 is 12 amino acids. CDR3 sequence reads: CASSPGAREPFF. In DNA form, the CDR3 reads TGTGCCAGCAGCCCAGGGGCGCGGGAACCGTTTTTT.

This clonotype occurred a few times. The gene calls are TRBV2 and TRBJ2-4; possible D gene TRBD1, 5 bases. Germline loops: CDR1 SNHLY, CDR2 FYNNEI. The ends were cut back, 8 bases at V and 0 bases at J, with 11 bases in the middle. There are 14 residues in the CDR3. This CDR3 is CASRKGLAKNIQYF. The CDR3 DNA reads TGTGCCAGCCGGAAGGGGCTAGCCAAAAACATTCAGTACTTC.

In this sample, this clonotype turned up a few times. The rearrangement uses TRBV20-1 and TRBJ1-6, with D unclear. The CDR3 runs 15 residues. CDR1 DFQATT and CDR2 SNEGSKA come from the germline V gene (reference sequence). CDR3 region: CGISRDLSYNSPLHF. The CDR3 nucleotides read TGCGGAATTTCGAGGGATCTCTCCTATAATTCACCCCTCCACTTT.

On this clonotype itself: The junction and the germline gene differ at one end; a read error may be behind it. The chain joins TRBV7-7 to TRBJ2-1; tentative D call: TRBD2 (6 bases). In germline, CDR1 is SSHAT, CDR2 FNYEAQ (reference sequence). The CDR3 is made up of 14 amino acids. CDR3 sequence reads: CASRLSRLGNEQFF. Written as DNA, the CDR3 is TGTGCTAGCAGACTCTCTAGACTAGGCAATGAGCAGTTCTTC. Complete variable domain (other parts from reference TRBV7-7 and TRBJ2-1): GAGVSQSPRYKVTKRGQDVTLRCDPISSHATLYWYQQALGQGPEFLTYFNYEAQPDKSGLPSDRFSAERPEGSISTLTIQRTEQRDSAMYRCASRLSRLGNEQFFGPGTRLTVL.

V gene TRBV5-1 combines with J gene TRBJ2-7, with TRBD1 as a possible D gene (8 bases). This CDR3 is built from 15 residues. The V and J ends lost 3 bases and 5 bases respectively, with 18 bases between them. Looked up from germline, CDR1 is SGHRS and CDR2 is YFSETQ. CDR3 bases: TGCGCCAGCAGCTATGACAGGGGAGGGGTCAACGAGCAGTACTTC. Amino acids: CASSYDRGGVNEQYF.

This clonotype was counted ten times or more. CDR3 DNA sequence: TGTGCCAGCAGCTTAGGGCGGGACAGGGGGATTAACACTGAAGCTTTCTTT. Translating gives CASSLGRDRGINTEAFF. This rearrangement joins TRBV7-6 to TRBJ1-1; 11 bases line up with TRBD1. The CDR3 is 17 residues long. V dropped 1 base and J dropped 2; count of bases not matched to a gene: 6. Germline V gene sequence: CDR1 SGHVS, CDR2 FNYEAQ.

This chain links TRBV7-9 with TRBJ1-1; D gene uncertain. The CDR3 runs to 10 residues. Between the trimmed V and J ends, which lost 4 bases and 4 bases, there was a span of 1 base. Per germline, CDR1 SEHNR and CDR2 FQNEAQ (reference sequence). CDR3 sequence (DNA): TGTGCCAGCAGCTCCACTGAAGCTTTCTTT. It codes for CASSSTEAFF.

This clonotype occurred many times. The J gene is TRBJ2-3, the V gene TRBV6-1, with 10 positions matching TRBD1. Germline V lookup: CDR1 MNHNS, CDR2 SASEGT. This CDR3 comprises 16 residues. Trimming took 2 bases from V and 3 from J; bases not matched to a gene: 5. CDR3 sequence (DNA): TGTGCCAGCAGTGAACTGACAGGGGGCTATACAGATACGCAGTATTTT. Translated: CASSELTGGYTDTQYF.

This clonotype was seen a handful of times. CDR3 sequence (DNA): TGTGCCAGCACTCTAGAAGGGTCTTGGGAATACAATGAGCAGTTCTTC. It encodes CASTLEGSWEYNEQFF. V is TRBV6-1 and J is TRBJ2-1; D not resolved. Trimming pared 7 bases from V and 4 bases from J, leaving 20 bases between. Germline assignment: CDR1 MNHNS and CDR2 SASEGT. CDR3 size: 16 residues.